This paragraph reports one T cell receptor beta chain. The antigen is unknown. These data are taken from a study of cytomegalovirus exposure and HLA in healthy donors. Points from the study as a whole: There were reportedly fewer N-insertions in an Asian-associated ancestry cluster than the approximately 670-donor mean, in a later analysis.

PCR employed 60 Vbeta and 13 Jbeta primers. Only in-frame clones appear in the TCRdb table, and some are missing; sequencing was by immunoSEQ multiplex PCR. Among under 200,000 clones listed, roughly 79% were seen once. CDR3 length: 18 residues. From germline, CDR1 is SNHLY and CDR2 FYNNEI. With V trimmed by 1 base and J by 5 bases, 14 bases remained unmatched. The sample was PBMCs. The origin of this receptor is a man in his forties in good health and CMV-seronegative. This chain links TRBV2 with TRBJ2-5; 9 nucleotides match TRBD1. CDR3 sequence (DNA): TGTGCCAGCAGTGAAGGACCGGGGACAGGGCCCAACCCCGAGACCCAGTACTTC. This translates into CASSEGPGTGPNPETQYF.